These 32 T cell receptor beta chains were all obtained from the same sample, sequenced in a study of metastatic and nonmetastatic thyroid tumors. Among the patients, none had received any treatment before thyroid surgery. TCRdb re-called the PCR reads through MiXCR. The sample records 50,000 to 70,000 clones, under 5% being singletons. The sequencing input was blood. Receptor source: a female donor with papillary thyroid cancer or a benign thyroid nodule (not recorded which). Some clones in this sample may be carry-over from other donors' samples.

This clone was observed many times. The rearrangement links TRBV7-6 to TRBJ2-3; no firm D call. This CDR3 is 16 amino acids long. Trimming stripped 5 bases from V and 0 bases from J, with 15 bases between. Germline CDR1 and CDR2: SGHVS and FNYEAQ. The CDR3 is CASSMLSMGSTDTQYF. Here the CDR3 DNA reads TGTGCCAGCAGCATGTTGTCGATGGGAAGCACAGATACGCAGTATTTT.

This clone was counted many times. The chain uses TRBV29-1 and TRBJ2-7, with 8 bases matching TRBD1. CDR3 length: 12 residues. The J segment lost 3 bases and the V segment lost 6 bases, leaving 4 bases of the junction unmatched. Looked up from germline, CDR1 is SQVTM and CDR2 is ANQGSEA. Here the CDR3 reads CSVRTGIYEQYF. CDR3 in DNA: TGCAGCGTGAGGACAGGGATCTACGAGCAGTACTTC.

The sample holds a few counts of this clone. V usage is TRBV30 and J usage is TRBJ1-1; D is unclear. Looked up from germline, CDR1 is GTSNPN and CDR2 is SVGIG (reference sequence). The CDR3 sequence is 16 residues long. V was pared by 1 base and J by 2 bases, with 17 bases between. Written as DNA, the CDR3 is TGTGCCTGGAGTGGACCCGGGATAACAGATAACACTGAAGCTTTCTTT. Protein: CAWSGPGITDNTEAFF. The whole variable domain, remainder taken from reference TRBV30 and TRBJ1-1, is SQTIHQWPATLVQPVGSPLSLECTVEGTSNPNLYWYRQAAGRGLQLLFYSVGIGQISSEVPQNLSASRPQDRQFILSSKKLLLSDSGFYLCAWSGPGITDNTEAFFGQGTRLTVV.

Worth noting for this clone: Possible read error: a much larger clone is one base away. This sequence joins TRBV7-9 and TRBJ2-3; TRBD2 aligns across 11 bases. Germline-derived CDR1 and CDR2 are SEHNR and FQNEAQ (reference sequence). The CDR3 totals 17 residues. The CDR3 is CASSFTTSGIGGDTQCF. DNA for the CDR3: TGTGCCAGCAGCTTCACGACTAGCGGGATAGGGGGAGATACGCAGTGTTTT. Full variable domain (remainder filled in from reference TRBV7-9 and TRBJ2-3): DTGVSQNPRHKITKRGQNVTFRCDPISEHNRLYWYRQTLGQGPEFLTYFQNEAQLEKSRLLSDRFSAERPKGSFSTLEIQRTEQGDSAMYLCASSFTTSGIGGDTQCFGPGTRLTVL.

V gene TRBV6-1 combines with J gene TRBJ1-3; 7 nucleotides line up with TRBD1. V lost 7 bases, J lost 10 bases, and 16 bases stayed unmatched. The germline gives CDR1 MNHNS, CDR2 SASEGT. The CDR3 contains 15 residues. CDR3 in amino acids: CASKPKTGYEKTIYF. In nucleotides, the CDR3 is TGTGCCAGCAAGCCCAAGACAGGGTATGAAAAGACCATATATTTT.

The chain joins TRBV3-1 to TRBJ1-1; the D is unclear. Trimming took off 3 bases at V and 4 bases at J, with 12 bases between the two ends. Germline CDR1 reads LGHDT; CDR2 reads YNNKEL (reference sequence). CDR3 length equals 14 residues. In DNA form, the CDR3 reads TGTGCCAGCAGCCAGCTCGGGGTTGGCACTGAAGCTTTCTTT. Translation gives CASSQLGVGTEAFF.

In its sample, this clone was seen many times. This could be a read error, since a much larger clone is one nucleotide away. The same CDR3 also results from other DNA sequences found in this sample. The chain employs TRBV9 and TRBJ2-2; 15 nucleotides align to TRBD2. This CDR3 comprises 15 residues. CDR1 and CDR2 (germline): SGDLS, YYNGEE. CDR3 in amino acids: CASSGTSGRVGELFF. The CDR3 DNA is TGTGCCAGCAGCGGGACTAGCGGGAGGGTCGGGGAGCTGTTCTTT.

This clone was seen at least ten times. This specimen includes other DNA sequences encoding the same CDR3. The rearrangement links TRBV6-1 to TRBJ2-3; TRBD2 aligns across 10 bases. Per the germline V gene, CDR1 is MNHNS and CDR2 is SASEGT. The CDR3 extends over 15 amino acids. J was trimmed by 5 bases and V by 4 bases; bases with no gene match: 6. The CDR3 coding sequence is TGTGCCAGCAGTGTGGCTAGCGGGAGTATAGATACGCAGTATTTT. Amino acid sequence: CASSVASGSIDTQYF.

The table lists this clone with many counts. V gene TRBV11-3 combines with J gene TRBJ2-5, with D hard to call. The CDR3 covers 14 residues. CDR1 is SGHNT, CDR2 YENEEA, per germline. V lost 1 base to trimming and J lost 4 bases, with 10 bases between them. CDR3 DNA sequence: TGTGCCAGCAGCTTAGCGGCAAGGGTAGAGACCCAGTACTTC. Protein product: CASSLAARVETQYF.

This clone showed up many times. The chain has TRBV27 and TRBJ2-5; D not certain. Trimming removed 4 bases at V and 5 bases at J, with 11 bases between. The germline V gene encodes CDR1 MNHEY and CDR2 SMNVEV (reference sequence). The CDR3 spans 13 residues. CDR3 sequence: CASSSSMGETQYF. CDR3 DNA sequence: TGTGCCAGCAGTTCATCCATGGGGGAGACCCAGTACTTC.

In this sample, this clone turned up many times. This chain uses TRBV12-3 or TRBV12-4 with TRBJ2-7; D remains ambiguous. The CDR3 length is 13 residues. V shed 3 bases and J shed 7 bases, with 13 bases lying between them. CDR3 in amino acids: CASSLSATREQYF. In DNA form, the CDR3 reads TGTGCCAGCAGTTTGAGCGCTACGCGGGAGCAGTACTTC.

This clone was recorded many times. V and J are TRBV28 and TRBJ2-7; TRBD1 aligns across 8 bases. The V segment lost 6 bases and the J segment 4 bases; nucleotides outside the gene matches: 8. In germline, CDR1 is MDHEN, CDR2 SYDVKM. The CDR3 is made up of 14 amino acids. The CDR3, as DNA: TGTGCCAGCAGCCCTCCGGGACAGGTATACGAGCAGTACTTC. It translates to CASSPPGQVYEQYF.

This clone has a count of ten or more. Other DNA sequences within the sample encode an identical CDR3. V gene TRBV5-6 combines with J gene TRBJ2-7; perhaps TRBD1 as D (5 bases). Trimming left V 3 bases short and J 5 bases short, with 6 bases between. Germline CDR1 and CDR2: SGHDT and YYEEEE. The CDR3 totals 11 residues. The CDR3 DNA is TGTGCCAGCAGCTACAGGAACGAGCAGTACTTC. Its protein is CASSYRNEQYF.

This clone was seen repeatedly, ten times or more. This sequence joins TRBV6-1 and TRBJ2-7, with D possibly matching TRBD2 (5 bases). CDR3 length: 15 residues. Trimming took 7 bases from V and 0 from J, leaving 16 bases between them. The germline CDR1 and CDR2 sequences are MNHNS and SASEGT. DNA of the CDR3: TGTGCCAGCACTTTACAGCGGCATACCTCCTACGAGCAGTACTTC. Its translation: CASTLQRHTSYEQYF.

This clone was observed at least ten times. The gene calls are TRBV12-5 and TRBJ2-6; D is unclear. Trimming removed 0 bases at V and 0 bases at J, with 6 bases between. This CDR3 comprises 16 residues. Per the germline V gene, CDR1 is LGHNT and CDR2 is FRNRAP. The CDR3, as DNA: TGTGCTAGTGGTTTGGTACGGAACTCTGGGGCCAACGTCCTGACTTTC. Protein product: CASGLVRNSGANVLTF.

In its sample, this clone was seen many times. V usage is TRBV12-3 or TRBV12-4 and J usage is TRBJ1-5, with D hard to call. The CDR3 is 15 amino acids. The V end lost 6 bases, the J end lost 3 bases, and 15 bases lay between the germline ends. The CDR3 loop is CASRPSGSSNQPQHF. DNA for the CDR3: TGTGCCAGCAGACCTAGCGGGTCCTCCAATCAGCCCCAGCATTTT.

Concerning this clone itself: Sequence at one end of the junction differs from germline and may be a read error. The chain recombines TRBV2 with TRBJ2-4, with a weak D call TRBD2 (7 bases). The CDR3 has 13 amino acids. Germline values: CDR1 SNHLY, CDR2 FYNNEI. The CDR3 DNA reads TGTGCCAGCAGTGAATCCGGCGGGGGCATTCACTACTTC. It translates to CASSESGGGIHYF.

This clone was picked up many times. The chain recombines TRBV20-1 with TRBJ2-3; TRBD2 aligns across 14 bases. The germline CDR1 and CDR2 sequences are DFQATT and SNEGSKA (reference sequence). This CDR3 region has 15 residues. CDR3 sequence (DNA): TGCAGCAGGGGGACTAGCGGGAGTGGGACAGATACGCAGTATTTT. It is translated as CSRGTSGSGTDTQYF.

This clone has only a few counts. This clone may be a read error of a much larger clone one base away. The V call is TRBV5-6, the J call TRBJ2-7; 11 bases are shared with TRBD2. CDR1 and CDR2 from the germline V gene are SGHDT and YYEEEE. The ends lost 4 bases at V and 2 bases at J; junction bases unmatched: 5. This CDR3 is built from 15 residues. CDR3 loop: CASSLVLAGAYEQYF. CDR3 in DNA: TGTGCCAGCAGCCTGGTACTAGCGGGAGCCTACGAGCAGTACTTC.

This clone was seen ten or more times. This chain joins TRBV6-1 and TRBJ2-7; TRBD2 agrees at 11 bases. Looked up from germline, CDR1 is MNHNS and CDR2 is SASEGT. Unmatched junction bases numbered 14, after V lost 6 bases and J lost 7 bases. CDR3 length equals 16 residues. The CDR3 DNA follows: TGTGCCAGCAGGAAAGAGGGTACTAGCGGGAGTTGGGAGCAGTACTTC. It is translated as CASRKEGTSGSWEQYF.

This clone showed up many times. The V gene is TRBV6-2 or TRBV6-3, the J gene TRBJ2-3, with TRBD2 matching 10 bases. Looked up from germline, CDR1 is MNHEY and CDR2 is SVGEGT. The CDR3 consists of 15 residues. J gave up 4 bases and V 2 bases, and 3 bases lay outside the gene matches. CDR3 region: CASSYGLAVSDTQYF. The CDR3 DNA is TGTGCCAGCAGTTACGGACTAGCGGTTTCAGATACGCAGTATTTT.

A few counts support this clone. A much larger clone sits a single nucleotide away, making a read error possible. The chain has TRBV5-4 and TRBJ2-2; tentatively, D is TRBD1 (6 bases). Germline values: CDR1 SGHNT, CDR2 YYREEE (reference sequence). The CDR3 sequence is 14 residues long. The CDR3 loop is CASSPGTTTWELFF. The DNA of the CDR3 is TGTGCCAGCAGCCCCGGGACAACCACCTGGGAGCTGTTTTTT.

This clone was seen repeatedly, ten times or more. The V and J genes are TRBV20-1 and TRBJ2-5; 10 nucleotides align to TRBD1. This CDR3 contains 17 residues. V shed 1 base and J 1 base; nucleotides not matched to a gene: 9. CDR1 and CDR2 (germline): DFQATT, SNEGSKA (reference sequence). The DNA for the CDR3 is TGCAGTGCTAGAGTAGGGACAGGGGCGATACGCCAAGAGACCCAGTACTTC. The encoded protein is CSARVGTGAIRQETQYF.

This clone has a count of ten or more. V usage is TRBV2 and J usage is TRBJ2-1; no firm D call. The germline V and J ends were trimmed by 9 bases and 6 bases, with 12 bases remaining between them. Looked up from germline, CDR1 is SNHLY and CDR2 is FYNNEI. The CDR3 is 12 amino acids. The DNA for the CDR3 is TGTGCCAGTGAGATAGGTTTCAATGAGCAGTTCTTC. It specifies CASEIGFNEQFF. Full variable domain (rest looked up from reference TRBV2 and TRBJ2-1): EPEVTQTPSHQVTQMGQEVILRCVPISNHLYFYWYRQILGQKVEFLVSFYNNEISEKSEIFDDQFSVERPDGSNFTLKIRSTKLEDSAMYFCASEIGFNEQFFGPGTRLTVL.

In its sample, this clone was seen many times. This chain links TRBV13 with TRBJ2-3; D is ambiguous. Germline V CDR1 and CDR2: PRHDT, FYEKMQ (reference sequence). The V end was cut by 4 bases, the J end by 4 bases, with 15 bases between. The CDR3 spans 15 residues. CDR3 nucleotides: TGTGCCAGCAGCTCGAAGTCGACCCCCTCAGATACGCAGTATTTT. Translated, it gives CASSSKSTPSDTQYF.

The chain combines TRBV9 with TRBJ2-7; D perhaps matches TRBD2 (6 bases). Germline V CDR1 and CDR2: SGDLS, YYNGEE. With 0 bases removed from V and 4 bases from J, the gap between germline ends came to 14 bases. The CDR3 is 15 residues long. The CDR3 nucleotides are TGTGCCAGCAGCGTAGACGCGGGAAGTAGTTACGAGCAGTACTTC. This encodes CASSVDAGSSYEQYF.

This clone showed up just a few times. This could be a read error, since a much larger clone is one nucleotide away. As the CDR3 is not closed by the conserved phenylalanine or tryptophan, this likely results from a read error. The chain recombines TRBV3-1 with TRBJ2-2; possible D gene TRBD2, 5 bases. The CDR3 sequence is 15 residues long. The V gene lost 3 bases and the J gene lost 5 bases, with 13 bases spanning the gap. The germline gives CDR1 LGHDT, CDR2 YNNKEL (reference sequence). In DNA form, the CDR3 reads TGTGCCAGCAGCCACCTAGGAGTAGCGACCGGGGAGCTGTTTCTT. This sequence encodes CASSHLGVATGELFL.

Regarding this clone: Germline is not matched at one junction end, which may reflect a read error. This chain connects TRBV12-3 or TRBV12-4 to TRBJ2-5; TRBD2 matches 10 bases. This CDR3 has 16 amino acids. As DNA, the CDR3 is TGTGCCTGCAGTTATTCGAGCGGGAGGGCCTCTGGGACCCAGTACTTC. Protein product: CACSYSSGRASGTQYF.

The gene calls are TRBV2 and TRBJ1-1, with 7 bases fitting TRBD1. This CDR3 is 14 amino acids long. The V and J ends lost 6 bases and 4 bases, in that order; junction bases with no gene match: 8. Germline V CDR1 and CDR2: SNHLY, FYNNEI. CDR3 sequence: CASSSLWTGTEAFF. The CDR3 DNA is TGTGCCAGCAGCTCATTATGGACAGGCACTGAAGCTTTCTTT.

This clone was picked up many times. The chain combines TRBV20-1 with TRBJ1-1; possibly TRBD1 for D (6 bases). The CDR3 is 17 amino acids. Germline V CDR1 and CDR2: DFQATT, SNEGSKA (reference sequence). Trimming left V 1 base short and J 0 bases short, with 18 bases between. CDR3 DNA: TGCAGTGCTAGAGGACCTTCAGGGGACCTAATGAACACTGAAGCTTTCTTT. Residues: CSARGPSGDLMNTEAFF.

This clone occurred a few times. This clone may be a read error of a much larger clone one base away. The chain joins TRBV2 to TRBJ2-2, with unresolved D. The CDR3 is 15 amino acids. The V end lost 6 bases, the J end lost 0 bases, and 11 bases lay between the germline ends. The V gene's germline CDR1 is SNHLY and CDR2 FYNNEI. The CDR3 spells CASRALSANTGELFF. DNA of the CDR3: TGTGCCAGCAGGGCCCTATCGGCGAACACCGGGGAGCTGTTTTTT.

In its sample, this clone was seen a few times. This may arise from a read error, as a much more abundant clone is one base away. The chain joins TRBV2 to TRBJ2-7; 8 bases line up with TRBD2. The CDR3 sequence is 13 residues long. In germline, CDR1 is SNHLY, CDR2 FYNNEI. This chain's CDR3 is CASSGRREAEQCF. The CDR3 DNA is TGTGCCAGCAGTGGGAGGCGGGAGGCCGAGCAGTGCTTC.